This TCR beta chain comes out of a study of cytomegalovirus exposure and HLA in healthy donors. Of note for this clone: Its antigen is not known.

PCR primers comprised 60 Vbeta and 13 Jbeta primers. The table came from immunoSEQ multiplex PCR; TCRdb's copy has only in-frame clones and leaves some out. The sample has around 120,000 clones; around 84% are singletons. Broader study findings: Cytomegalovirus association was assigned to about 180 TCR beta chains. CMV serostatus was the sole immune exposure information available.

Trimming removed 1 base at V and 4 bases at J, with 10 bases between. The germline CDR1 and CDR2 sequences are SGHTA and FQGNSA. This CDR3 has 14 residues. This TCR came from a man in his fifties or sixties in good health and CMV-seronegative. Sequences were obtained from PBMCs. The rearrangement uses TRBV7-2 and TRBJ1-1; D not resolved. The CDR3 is CASSLDRGSTEAFF. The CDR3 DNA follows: TGTGCCAGCAGCTTAGATCGGGGAAGCACTGAAGCTTTCTTT. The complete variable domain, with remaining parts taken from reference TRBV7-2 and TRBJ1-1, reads GAGVSQSPSNKVTEKGKDVELRCDPISGHTALYWYRQSLGQGLEFLIYFQGNSAPDKSGLPSDRFSAERTGGSVSTLTIQRTQQEDSAVYLCASSLDRGSTEAFFGQGTRLTVV.